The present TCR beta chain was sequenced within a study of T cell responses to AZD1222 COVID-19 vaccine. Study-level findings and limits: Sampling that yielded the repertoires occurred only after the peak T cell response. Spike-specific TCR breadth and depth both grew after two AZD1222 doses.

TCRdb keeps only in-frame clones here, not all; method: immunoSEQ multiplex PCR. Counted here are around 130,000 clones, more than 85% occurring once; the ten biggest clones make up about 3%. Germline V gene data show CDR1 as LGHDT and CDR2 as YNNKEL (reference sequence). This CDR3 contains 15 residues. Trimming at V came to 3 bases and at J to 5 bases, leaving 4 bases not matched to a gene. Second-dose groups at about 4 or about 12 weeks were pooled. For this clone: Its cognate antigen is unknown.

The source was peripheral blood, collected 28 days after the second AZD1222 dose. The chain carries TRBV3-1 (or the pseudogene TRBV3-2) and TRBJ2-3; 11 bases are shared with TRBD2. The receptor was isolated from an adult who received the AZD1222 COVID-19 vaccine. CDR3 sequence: CASSHHSGGGDTQYF. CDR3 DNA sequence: TGTGCCAGCAGCCATCATAGCGGGGGGGGAGATACGCAGTATTTT.